This record concerns one TCR beta chain sequence. These data are taken from a study of blood T cell repertoires in COVID-19. Study-level information: Samples of COVID-19 (acute and convalescent) were obtained from the United States, Italy and Spain.

Data came from immunoSEQ multiplex PCR; TCRdb stores just in-frame clones and leaves some out. This sample carries around 160,000 clones, approximately 80% of them seen once, and the ten largest clones take 30% to 45%. This TCR was recovered from a human donor in a cohort sampled during active COVID-19. Material: peripheral blood.

CDR3 DNA sequence: TGTGCCAGCAGCTTCGACAGAAACAACTATGGCTACACCTTC. As protein: CASSFDRNNYGYTF. The chain couples TRBV5-5 to TRBJ1-2, with D maybe TRBD1 (5 bases). This CDR3 is built from 14 residues. Germline-derived CDR1 and CDR2 are SGHKS and YYEKEE (reference sequence). V lost 2 bases to trimming and J lost 2 bases, with 10 bases between them.